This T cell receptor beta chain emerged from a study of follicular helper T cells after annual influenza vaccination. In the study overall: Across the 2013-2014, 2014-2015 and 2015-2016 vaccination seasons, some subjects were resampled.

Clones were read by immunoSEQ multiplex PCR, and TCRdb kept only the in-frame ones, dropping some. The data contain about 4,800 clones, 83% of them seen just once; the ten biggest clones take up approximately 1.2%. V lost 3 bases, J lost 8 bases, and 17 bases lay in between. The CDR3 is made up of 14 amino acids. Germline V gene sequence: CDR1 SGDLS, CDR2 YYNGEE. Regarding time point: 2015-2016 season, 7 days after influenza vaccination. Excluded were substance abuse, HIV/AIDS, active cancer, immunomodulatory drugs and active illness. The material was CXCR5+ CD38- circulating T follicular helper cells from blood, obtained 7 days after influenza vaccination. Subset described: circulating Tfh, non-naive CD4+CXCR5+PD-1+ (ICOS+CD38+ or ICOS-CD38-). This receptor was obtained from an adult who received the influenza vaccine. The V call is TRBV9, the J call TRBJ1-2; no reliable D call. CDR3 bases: TGTGCCAGCAGCGCTTTTGGGCCCAAAGGGGGCTACACCTTC. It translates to CASSAFGPKGGYTF.